Sequencing of this TCR beta chain was carried out in a study of blood T cell repertoires in COVID-19. Overall study: The United States, Italy and Spain provided the acute and convalescent COVID-19 samples.

Authors' analysis steps: Quantification of nucleated cells was approximated via reference gene primer amplification. Profiled with immunoSEQ multiplex PCR; TCRdb holds only in-frame clones, not every one. V, J and clone size reflect that table, while D and trimming were determined from the DNA. The table records over 300,000 clones, about 90% of them present only once. Trimming took 3 bases from V and 2 from J; bases not matched to a gene: 2. The CDR3 length is 15 residues. Germline CDR1 reads PRHDT; CDR2 reads FYEKMQ (reference sequence). Sequencing input: peripheral blood. The clonotype comes from a man younger than 35 who had recovered from COVID-19. V usage is TRBV13 and J usage is TRBJ1-2, with TRBD1 matching 11 bases. The CDR3 loop reads CASSFWDRGNYGYTF. The CDR3 DNA is TGTGCCAGCAGCTTTTGGGACAGGGGGAACTATGGCTACACCTTC.